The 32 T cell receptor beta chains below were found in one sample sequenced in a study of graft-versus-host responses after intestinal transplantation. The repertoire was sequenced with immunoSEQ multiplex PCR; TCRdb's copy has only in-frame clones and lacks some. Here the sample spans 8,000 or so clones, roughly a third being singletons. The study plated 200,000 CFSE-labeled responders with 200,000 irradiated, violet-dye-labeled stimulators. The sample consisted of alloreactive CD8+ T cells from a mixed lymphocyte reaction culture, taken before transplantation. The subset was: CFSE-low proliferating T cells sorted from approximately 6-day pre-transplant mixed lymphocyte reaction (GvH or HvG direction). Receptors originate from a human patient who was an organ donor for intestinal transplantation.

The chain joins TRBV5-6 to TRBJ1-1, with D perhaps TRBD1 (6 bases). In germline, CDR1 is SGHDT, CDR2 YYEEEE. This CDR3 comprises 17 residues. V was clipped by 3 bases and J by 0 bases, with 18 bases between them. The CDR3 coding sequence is TGTGCCAGCAGCTGGGGGGGCGGTCCTCCAGTGAACACTGAAGCTTTCTTT. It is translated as CASSWGGGPPVNTEAFF.

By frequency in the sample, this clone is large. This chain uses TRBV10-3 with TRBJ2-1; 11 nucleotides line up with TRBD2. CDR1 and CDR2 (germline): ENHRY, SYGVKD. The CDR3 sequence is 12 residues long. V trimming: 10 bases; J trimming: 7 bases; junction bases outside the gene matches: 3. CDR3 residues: CATRLAGNEQFF. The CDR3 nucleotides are TGTGCCACCCGACTAGCGGGGAATGAGCAGTTCTTC.

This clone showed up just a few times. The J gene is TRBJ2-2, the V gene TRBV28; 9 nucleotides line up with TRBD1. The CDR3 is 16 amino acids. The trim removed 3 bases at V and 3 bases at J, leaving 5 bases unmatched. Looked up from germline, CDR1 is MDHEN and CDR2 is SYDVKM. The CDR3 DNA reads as TGTGCCAGCAGTTTCGGGACAGGGACATACACCGGGGAGCTGTTTTTT. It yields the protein CASSFGTGTYTGELFF.

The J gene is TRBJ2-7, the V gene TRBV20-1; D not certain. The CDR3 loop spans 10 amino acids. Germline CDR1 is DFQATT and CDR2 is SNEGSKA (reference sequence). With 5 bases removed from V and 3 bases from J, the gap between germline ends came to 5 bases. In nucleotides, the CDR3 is TGCAGTGCTCCAGACTACGAGCAGTACTTC. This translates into CSAPDYEQYF.

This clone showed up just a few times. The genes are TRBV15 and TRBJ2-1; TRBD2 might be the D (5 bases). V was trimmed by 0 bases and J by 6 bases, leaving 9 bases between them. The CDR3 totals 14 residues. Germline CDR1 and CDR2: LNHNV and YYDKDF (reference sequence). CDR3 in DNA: TGTGCCACCAGCAGAGAACCCGGGATCAATGAGCAGTTCTTC. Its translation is CATSREPGINEQFF.

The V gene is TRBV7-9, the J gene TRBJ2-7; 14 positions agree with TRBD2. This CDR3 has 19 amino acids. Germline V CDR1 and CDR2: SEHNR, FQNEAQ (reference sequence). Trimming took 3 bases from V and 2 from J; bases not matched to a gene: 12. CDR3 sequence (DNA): TGTGCCAGCAGCTTTACCGGGACTAGCGGGAGTAAAATACCCTACGAGCAGTACTTC. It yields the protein CASSFTGTSGSKIPYEQYF.

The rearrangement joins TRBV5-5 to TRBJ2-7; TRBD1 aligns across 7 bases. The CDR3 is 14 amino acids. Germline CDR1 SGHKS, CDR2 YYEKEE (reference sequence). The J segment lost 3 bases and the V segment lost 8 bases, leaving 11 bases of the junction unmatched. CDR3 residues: CARETTGSFYEQYF. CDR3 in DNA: TGTGCCAGGGAAACGACAGGGAGTTTCTACGAGCAGTACTTC. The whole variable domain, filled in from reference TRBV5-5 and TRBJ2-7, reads DAGVTQSPTHLIKTRGQQVTLRCSPISGHKSVSWYQQVLGQGPQFIFQYYEKEERGRGNFPDRFSARQFPNYSSELNVNALLLGDSALYLCARETTGSFYEQYFGPGTRLTVT.

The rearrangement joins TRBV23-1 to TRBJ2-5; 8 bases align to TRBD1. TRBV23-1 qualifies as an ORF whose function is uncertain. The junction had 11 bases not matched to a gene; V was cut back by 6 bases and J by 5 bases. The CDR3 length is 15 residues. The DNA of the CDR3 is TGCGCCAGCAGGGACAGGGTGCCCCATGGGGAGACCCAGTACTTC. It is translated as CASRDRVPHGETQYF.

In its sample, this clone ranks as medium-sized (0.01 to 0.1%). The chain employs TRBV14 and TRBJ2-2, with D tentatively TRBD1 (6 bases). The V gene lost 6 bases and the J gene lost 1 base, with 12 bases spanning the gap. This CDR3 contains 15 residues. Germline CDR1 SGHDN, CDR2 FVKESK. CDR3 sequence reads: CASSSDSLNTGELFF. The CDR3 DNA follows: TGTGCCAGCAGTTCGGACAGCTTGAACACCGGGGAGCTGTTTTTT.

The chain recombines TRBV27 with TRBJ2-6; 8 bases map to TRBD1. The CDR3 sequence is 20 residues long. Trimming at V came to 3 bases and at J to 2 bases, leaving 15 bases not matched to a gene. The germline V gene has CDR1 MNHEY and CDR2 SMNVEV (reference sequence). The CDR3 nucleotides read TGTGCCAGCAGTTTCCAGGACAGGGTAATTAGGAATCCTGGGGCCAACGTCCTGACTTTC. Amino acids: CASSFQDRVIRNPGANVLTF.

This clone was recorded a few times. CDR3 sequence: CASSVTGGVWETQYF. CDR3 DNA sequence: TGTGCCAGCAGCGTAACCGGGGGAGTATGGGAGACCCAGTACTTC. The chain joins TRBV9 to TRBJ2-5; D perhaps matches TRBD2 (6 bases). The length of the CDR3 is 15 residues. V lost 1 base, J lost 5 bases, and 15 bases lay in between. Germline V gives CDR1 SGDLS, CDR2 YYNGEE.

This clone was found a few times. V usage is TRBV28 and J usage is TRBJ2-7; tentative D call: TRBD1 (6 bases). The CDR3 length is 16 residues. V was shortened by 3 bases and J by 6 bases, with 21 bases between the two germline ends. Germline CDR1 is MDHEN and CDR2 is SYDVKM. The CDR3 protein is CASSFFVSDSRGEQYF. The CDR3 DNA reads TGTGCCAGCAGTTTTTTTGTTTCGGACAGTCGGGGCGAGCAGTACTTC.

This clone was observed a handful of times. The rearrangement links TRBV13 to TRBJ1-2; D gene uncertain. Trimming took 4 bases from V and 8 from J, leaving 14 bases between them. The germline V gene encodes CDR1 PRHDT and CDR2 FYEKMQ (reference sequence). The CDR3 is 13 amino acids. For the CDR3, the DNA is TGTGCCAGCAGCTCCGCCACAGCGGGAGGCTACACCTTC. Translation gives CASSSATAGGYTF.

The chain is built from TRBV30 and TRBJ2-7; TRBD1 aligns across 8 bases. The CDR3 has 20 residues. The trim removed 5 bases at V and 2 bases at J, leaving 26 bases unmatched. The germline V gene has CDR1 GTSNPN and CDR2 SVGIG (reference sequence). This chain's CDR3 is CAWLTHEQGVRPNVAYEQYF. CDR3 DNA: TGTGCCTGGCTAACCCATGAACAGGGGGTGAGGCCGAACGTCGCCTACGAGCAGTACTTC.

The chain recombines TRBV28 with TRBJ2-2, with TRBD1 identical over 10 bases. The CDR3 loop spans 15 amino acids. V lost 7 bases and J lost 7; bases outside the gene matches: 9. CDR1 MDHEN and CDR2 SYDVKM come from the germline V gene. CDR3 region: CASKGQGRIYGELFF. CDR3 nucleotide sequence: TGTGCCAGCAAGGGACAGGGGAGGATCTACGGGGAGCTGTTTTTT.

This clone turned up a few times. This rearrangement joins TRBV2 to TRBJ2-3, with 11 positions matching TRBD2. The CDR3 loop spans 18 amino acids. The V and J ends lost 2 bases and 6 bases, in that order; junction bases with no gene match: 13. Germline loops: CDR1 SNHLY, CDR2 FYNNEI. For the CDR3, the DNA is TGTGCCAGCAGTGAAAGGTGGGCTAGCGGGAGGTCTGTGGATACGCAGTATTTT. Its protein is CASSERWASGRSVDTQYF.

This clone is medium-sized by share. In DNA form, the CDR3 reads TGTGCCAGCAGCTTAGGACTGAGGTCTGGTTATCGGAAGAACACTGAAGCTTTCTTT. Translation: CASSLGLRSGYRKNTEAFF. V is TRBV7-9 and J is TRBJ1-1; D remains ambiguous. The germline gives CDR1 SEHNR, CDR2 FQNEAQ (reference sequence). The V gene lost 1 base and the J gene lost 1 base, with 22 bases spanning the gap. The CDR3 sequence is 19 residues long.

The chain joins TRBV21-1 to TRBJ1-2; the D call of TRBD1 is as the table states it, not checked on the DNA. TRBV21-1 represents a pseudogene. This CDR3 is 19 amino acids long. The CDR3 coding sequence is TGTGCCAGCAGCAAAGGGGAGGCGAGAGGGGGCAACGCAAGGTATGGCTACACCTTC. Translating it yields CASSKGEARGGNARYGYTF.

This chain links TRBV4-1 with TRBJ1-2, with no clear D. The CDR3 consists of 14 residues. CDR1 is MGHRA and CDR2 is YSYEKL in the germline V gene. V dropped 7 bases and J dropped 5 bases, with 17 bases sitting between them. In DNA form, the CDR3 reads TGCGCCAGCACCGAAAACCACCGCAGATATGGCTACACCTTC. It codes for CASTENHRRYGYTF.

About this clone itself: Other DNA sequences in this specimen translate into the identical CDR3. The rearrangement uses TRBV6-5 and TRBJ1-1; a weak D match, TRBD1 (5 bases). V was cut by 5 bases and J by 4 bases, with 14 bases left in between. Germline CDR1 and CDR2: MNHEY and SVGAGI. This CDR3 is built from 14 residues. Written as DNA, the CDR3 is TGTGCCAGCAGTGAGTGGGGGGGAGTCACTGAAGCTTTCTTT. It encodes CASSEWGGVTEAFF.

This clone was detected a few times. CDR3 nucleotides: TGCGCCAGCAGCCAAGATATGTACACTGAAGCTTTCTTT. It encodes CASSQDMYTEAFF. The chain links TRBV4-1 to TRBJ1-1; D is undetermined. The CDR3 has 13 residues. Trimming shortened V by 0 bases and J by 3 bases, and 5 bases separated the two germline ends. Germline CDR1 is MGHRA and CDR2 is YSYEKL.

CDR3 protein: CASSQLPENTEAFF. CDR3 bases: TGTGCCAGCAGCCAACTACCCGAGAACACTGAAGCTTTCTTT. V is TRBV5-5 and J is TRBJ1-1; D is undetermined. Germline V gene sequence: CDR1 SGHKS, CDR2 YYEKEE (reference sequence). The V end lost 4 bases, the J end lost 1 base, and 11 bases lay between the germline ends. This CDR3 is built from 14 residues.

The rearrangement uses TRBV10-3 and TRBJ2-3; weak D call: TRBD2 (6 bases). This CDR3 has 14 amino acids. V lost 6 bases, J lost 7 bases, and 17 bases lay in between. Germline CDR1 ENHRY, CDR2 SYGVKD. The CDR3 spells CAIRRDLRMYTQYF. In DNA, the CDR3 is TGTGCCATCAGGCGGGACTTACGCATGTATACGCAGTATTTT.

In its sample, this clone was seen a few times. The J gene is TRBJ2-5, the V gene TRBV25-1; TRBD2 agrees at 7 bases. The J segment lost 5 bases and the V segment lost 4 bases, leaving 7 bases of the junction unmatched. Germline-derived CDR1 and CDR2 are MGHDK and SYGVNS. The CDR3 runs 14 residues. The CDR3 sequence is CASSVGGGRETQYF. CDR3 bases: TGTGCCAGCAGTGTCGGGGGAGGGCGTGAGACCCAGTACTTC.

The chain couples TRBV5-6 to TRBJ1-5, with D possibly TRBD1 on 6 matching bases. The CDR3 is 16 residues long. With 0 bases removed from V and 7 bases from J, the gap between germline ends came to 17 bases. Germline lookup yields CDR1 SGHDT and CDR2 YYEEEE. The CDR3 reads CASSLVEQGIGQPQHF. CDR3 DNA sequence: TGTGCCAGCAGCTTGGTGGAACAGGGAATAGGGCAGCCCCAGCATTTT.

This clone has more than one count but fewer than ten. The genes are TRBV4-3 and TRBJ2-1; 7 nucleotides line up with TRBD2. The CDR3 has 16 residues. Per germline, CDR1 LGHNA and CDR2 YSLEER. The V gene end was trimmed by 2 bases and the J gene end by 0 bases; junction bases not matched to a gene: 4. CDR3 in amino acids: CASSQLADLSYNEQFF. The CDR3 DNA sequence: TGCGCCAGCAGCCAACTAGCGGATCTCTCCTACAATGAGCAGTTCTTC.

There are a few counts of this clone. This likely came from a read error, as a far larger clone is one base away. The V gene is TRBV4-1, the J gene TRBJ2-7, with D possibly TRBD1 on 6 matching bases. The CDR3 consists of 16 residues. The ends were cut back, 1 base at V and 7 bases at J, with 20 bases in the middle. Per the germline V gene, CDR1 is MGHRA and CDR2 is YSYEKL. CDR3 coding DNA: TGCGCCAGCAGCCAAGTCGACAGGAGAATAAACAATGAGCAGTACTTC. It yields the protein CASSQVDRRINNEQYF.

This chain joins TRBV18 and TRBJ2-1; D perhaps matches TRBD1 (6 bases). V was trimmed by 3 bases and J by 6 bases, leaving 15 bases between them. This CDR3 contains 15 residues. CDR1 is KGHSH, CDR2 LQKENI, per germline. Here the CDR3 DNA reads TGTGCCAGCTCACCCCACAGGGTGCTGAGCAATGAGCAGTTCTTC. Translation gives CASSPHRVLSNEQFF.

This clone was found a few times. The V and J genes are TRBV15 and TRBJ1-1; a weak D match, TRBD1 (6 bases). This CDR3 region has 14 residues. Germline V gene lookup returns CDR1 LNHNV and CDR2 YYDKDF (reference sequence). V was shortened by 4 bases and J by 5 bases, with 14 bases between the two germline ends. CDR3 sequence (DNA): TGTGCCACCAGCACGCGAACAGGGCTGACTGAAGCTTTCTTT. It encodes CATSTRTGLTEAFF.

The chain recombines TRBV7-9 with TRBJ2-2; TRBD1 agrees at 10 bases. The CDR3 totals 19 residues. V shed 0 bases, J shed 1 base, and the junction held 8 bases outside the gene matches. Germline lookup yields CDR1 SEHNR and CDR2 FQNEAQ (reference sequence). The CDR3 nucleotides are TGTGCCAGCAGCTTAGCGTATAGATGGGACAGGGGGAACACCGGGGAGCTGTTTTTT. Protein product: CASSLAYRWDRGNTGELFF.

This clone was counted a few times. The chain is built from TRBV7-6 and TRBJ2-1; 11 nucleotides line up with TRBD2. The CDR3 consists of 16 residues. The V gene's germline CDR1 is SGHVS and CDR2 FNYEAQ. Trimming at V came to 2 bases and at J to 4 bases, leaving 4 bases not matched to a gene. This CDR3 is CASSLIAGGVYNEQFF. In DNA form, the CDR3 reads TGTGCCAGCAGCTTAATAGCGGGAGGGGTGTACAATGAGCAGTTCTTC. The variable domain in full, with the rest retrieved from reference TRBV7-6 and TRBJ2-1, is GAGVSQSPRYKVTKRGQDVALRCDPISGHVSLYWYRQALGQGPEFLTYFNYEAQQDKSGLPNDRFSAERPEGSISTLTIQRTEQRDSAMYRCASSLIAGGVYNEQFFGPGTRLTVL.

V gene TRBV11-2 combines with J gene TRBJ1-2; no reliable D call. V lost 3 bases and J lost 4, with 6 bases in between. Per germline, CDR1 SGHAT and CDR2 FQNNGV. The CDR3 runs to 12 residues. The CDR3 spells CASSFMSYGYTF. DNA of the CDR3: TGTGCCAGCAGCTTTATGAGCTATGGCTACACCTTC.